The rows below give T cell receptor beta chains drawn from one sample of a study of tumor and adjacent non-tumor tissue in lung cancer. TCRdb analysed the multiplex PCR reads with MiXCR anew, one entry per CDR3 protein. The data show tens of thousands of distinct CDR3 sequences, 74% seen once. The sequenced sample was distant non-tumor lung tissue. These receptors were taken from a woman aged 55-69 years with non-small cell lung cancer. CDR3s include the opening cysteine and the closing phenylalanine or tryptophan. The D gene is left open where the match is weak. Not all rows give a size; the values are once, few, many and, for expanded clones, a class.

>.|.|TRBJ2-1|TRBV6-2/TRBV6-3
CAITSPVLAWRDNELLF
TGTGCCATCACCAGTCCCGTTTTAGCGTGGAGGGACAATGAGCTGTTATTC
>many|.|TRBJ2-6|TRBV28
CASSLGSSGANVLTF
TGTGCCAGCAGTTTAGGTAGCTCTGGGGCCAACGTCCTGACTTTC
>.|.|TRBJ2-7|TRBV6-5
CASSLTQNHYEHYF
TGTGCCAGCAGTTTGACCCAAAACCACTACGAGCACTACTTC
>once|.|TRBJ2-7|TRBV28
CASSLRQGERGVDEQYF
TGTGCCAGCAGTTTACGACAAGGGGAGAGAGGAGTCGACGAGCAGTATTTC
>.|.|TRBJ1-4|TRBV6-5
CASLPGTSHEKVFF
TGTGCCAGTCTCCCAGGGACTTCGCATGAAAAAGTGTTTTTT
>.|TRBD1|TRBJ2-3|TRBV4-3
CASSQTLGQGSDTQYF
TGCGCCAGCAGCCAAACCCTGGGACAGGGTTCCGATACGCAGTATTTT
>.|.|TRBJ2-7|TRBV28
CANSTTVRYEQYF
TGTGCCAACAGTACCACCGTCCGTTACGAGCAATACTTC
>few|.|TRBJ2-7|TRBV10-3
CIISEGNEQYF
TGTATCATCAGTGAAGGGAACGAGCAGTACTTC
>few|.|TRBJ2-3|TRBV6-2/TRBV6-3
CASSQTVQAGTDMQYF
TGTGCCAGCAGCCAAACTGTACAGGCTGGCACAGATATGCAGTATTTT
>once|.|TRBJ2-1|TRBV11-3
CAGTHQGHGSYNEQFF
TGTGCCGGCACTCATCAGGGACACGGGTCCTACAATGAGCAGTTCTTC
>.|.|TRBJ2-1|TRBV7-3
CASSPAGTPFNEQFF
TGTGCCAGCAGCCCGGCAGGGACACCTTTTAATGAGCAGTTCTTC
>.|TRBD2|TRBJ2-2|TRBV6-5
CASCYLMTTSGNTGELFF
TGTGCCAGCTGTTACTTGATGACCACTAGCGGGAACACCGGGGAGCTGTTTTTT
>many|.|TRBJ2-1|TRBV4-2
CASSQRFGDEQFF
TGTGCCAGCAGCCAACGTTTCGGGGATGAGCAGTTCTTC
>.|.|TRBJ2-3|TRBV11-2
CASSSITTQYF
TGTGCCAGCAGTTCTATCACTACGCAGTATTTT
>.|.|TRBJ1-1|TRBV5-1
CTSSVDRRRPEAFF
TGTACCAGCAGCGTTGACAGGAGAAGGCCTGAAGCTTTCTTT
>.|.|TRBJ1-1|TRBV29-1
CGCREEIEAFF
TGCGGGTGTCGGGAGGAGATTGAAGCTTTCTTT
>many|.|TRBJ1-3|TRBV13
CASSLYRTSGNTIYF
TGTGCCAGCAGCTTGTACAGGACCTCTGGAAACACCATATATTTT
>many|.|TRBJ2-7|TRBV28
CASSPHTSGPYEQYF
TGTGCCAGCAGTCCTCACACGTCAGGACCCTACGAGCAGTACTTC
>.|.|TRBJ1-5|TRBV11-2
CASSLDVSNQPQHF
TGTGCCAGCAGCTTGGACGTAAGCAATCAGCCCCAGCATTTT
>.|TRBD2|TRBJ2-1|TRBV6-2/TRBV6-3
CASGEGREHFF
TGTGCCAGTGGCGAGGGGAGGGAGCACTTCTTC
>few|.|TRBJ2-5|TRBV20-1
CSASIGIVETQYF
TGCAGTGCTAGTATAGGGATCGTAGAGACCCAGTACTTC
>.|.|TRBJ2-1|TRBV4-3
CTSSQDRVLTSNEQFF
TGCACCAGCAGCCAAGATAGGGTTCTGACTTCTAATGAGCAGTTCTTC
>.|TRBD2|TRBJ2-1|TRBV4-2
CASSQGGTSQVEHFF
TGTGCCAGCAGCCAAGGTGGGACTAGCCAAGTTGAGCATTTCTTC
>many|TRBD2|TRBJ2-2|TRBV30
CACGGNRELFF
TGTGCCTGCGGGGGGAACCGGGAGCTGTTTTTT
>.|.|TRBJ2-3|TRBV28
CANSPGDSGLDNQYF
TGTGCCAACAGTCCTGGGGACTCGGGCCTAGATAACCAGTATTTT
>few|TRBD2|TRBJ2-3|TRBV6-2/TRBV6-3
CASRGGRGPDMQYF
TGTGCCAGCCGGGGGGGGAGAGGGCCGGATATGCAGTATTTT
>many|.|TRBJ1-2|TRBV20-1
CSATRRTDGYTF
TGCAGTGCTACGAGGAGGACGGATGGCTACACCTTC
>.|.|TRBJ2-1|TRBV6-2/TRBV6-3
CANSYLLSQGQGIDEQFF
TGTGCTAACAGTTACCTGCTCAGCCAAGGGCAGGGAATAGATGAGCAGTTCTTC
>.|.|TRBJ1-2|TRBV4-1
CASSQVEDITYIHEGYTF
TGCGCCAGCAGCCAAGTGGAGGACATCACCTATATCCACGAAGGCTACACCTTC
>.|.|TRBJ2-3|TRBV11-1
CASGDHFSSADTQYF
TGTGCCAGCGGGGACCACTTCTCTAGCGCAGATACGCAGTATTTT
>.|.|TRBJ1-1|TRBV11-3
CASTVRNRPEAFF
TGTGCCAGCACCGTTCGGAACAGGCCTGAAGCCTTCTTT
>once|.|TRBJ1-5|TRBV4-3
CASSQDYRKPQHF
TGCGCCAGCAGCCAAGATTACAGGAAGCCCCAGCATTTT
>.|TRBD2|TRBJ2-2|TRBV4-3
CASSQQRGGTGELFF
TGCGCCAGCAGCCAACAGCGGGGAGGCACCGGGGAGCTGTTCTTT
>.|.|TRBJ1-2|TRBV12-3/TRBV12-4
CDSSLTGDYGYTF
TGTGACAGCAGTTTGACAGGAGACTATGGCTACACCTTC
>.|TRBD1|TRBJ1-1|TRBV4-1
CASSQGQEAKAEAFF
TGTGCCAGCAGCCAAGGACAGGAGGCGAAGGCTGAGGCTTTCTTT
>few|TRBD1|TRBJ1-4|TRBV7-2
CASSPGQLNERLFF
TGTGCCAGCAGCCCGGGACAGTTGAATGAAAGACTGTTTTTT
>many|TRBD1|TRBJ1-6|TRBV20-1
CSASGTDNSPLHF
TGCAGTGCTTCCGGGACAGACAATTCACCCCTCCACTTT
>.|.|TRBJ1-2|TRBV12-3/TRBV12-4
CTRSKGGGGYTF
TGTACCAGGAGTAAGGGGGGAGGAGGCTACACCTTC
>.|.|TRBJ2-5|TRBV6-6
CASSPRGQETQYF
TGTGCCAGCAGCCCCCGCGGTCAAGAGACCCAGTACTTC
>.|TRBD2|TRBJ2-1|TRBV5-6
CANSLLSSGGAWNEQFF
TGCGCCAATAGCTTGTTATCCAGCGGGGGGGCGTGGAATGAGCAGTTCTTC
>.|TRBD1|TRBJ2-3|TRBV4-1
CASAGAGGDTQYF
TGCGCCAGCGCAGGGGCAGGGGGCGATACGCAGTATTTT
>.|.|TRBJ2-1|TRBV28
CASSHTDTYNEQFF
TGTGCCAGCAGCCATACAGACACCTACAATGAGCAGTTCTTC
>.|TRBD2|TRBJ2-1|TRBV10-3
CVISELEGTSWTLTYNEQFF
TGTGTCATCAGTGAGCTGGAGGGGACTAGCTGGACCCTAACCTACAATGAGCAGTTCTTC
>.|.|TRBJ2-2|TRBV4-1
CASGYRGGETGELFF
TGCGCCAGCGGCTATAGGGGGGGGGAGACCGGGGAGCTGTTTTTT
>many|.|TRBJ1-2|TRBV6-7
CASSYDSYGYTF
TGTGCCAGCAGTTACGACAGCTATGGCTACACCTTC
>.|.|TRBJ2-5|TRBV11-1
CASSRDKGGLQETQSF
TGTGCCAGCAGCCGAGATAAGGGCGGCCTCCAAGAGACCCAGTCCTTC